These T cell receptor beta chains were read from a single sample in a study of cytomegalovirus exposure and HLA in healthy donors. Repertoires were generated with immunoSEQ multiplex PCR, while TCRdb's copy carries only in-frame clones and drops some. In the table there are 110,000 or so clones, under 90% of which are singletons. The specimen was PBMCs. All receptors come from a woman under 30 in good health and CMV-seronegative. CDR3s include the opening cysteine and the closing phenylalanine or tryptophan. A D gene is named only where the DNA matches it firmly. The size field is filled for only some rows; it gives once, few, many or a size class.

D gene: TRBD2; J gene: TRBJ2-7; clone size: NA; V gene: TRBV5-5; CDR3 DNA: TGTGCCAGCAGCTTGCAATCCGGGACTAGCCTCTACGAGCAGTACTTC; CDR3 protein: CASSLQSGTSLYEQYF
D gene: NA; J gene: TRBJ2-1; clone size: once; V gene: TRBV4-3; CDR3 DNA: TGCGCCAGCAGCCAAGATTTGGGGGGATGGGGGGACAATGAGCAGTTCTTC; CDR3 protein: CASSQDLGGWGDNEQFF
D gene: TRBD1; J gene: TRBJ2-1; clone size: NA; V gene: TRBV19; CDR3 DNA: TGTGCCAGTAGTACCCGACAGGGGCCCTACAATGAGCAGTTCTTC; CDR3 protein: CASSTRQGPYNEQFF
D gene: NA; J gene: TRBJ1-6; clone size: NA; V gene: TRBV28; CDR3 DNA: TGTGCCAGCAGTTCACAGGGTTTGAATAATTCACCCCTCCACTTT; CDR3 protein: CASSSQGLNNSPLHF
D gene: NA; J gene: TRBJ2-1; clone size: NA; V gene: TRBV5-1; CDR3 DNA: TGCGCCAGCAGCCCCCCCGGGAATGAGCAGTTCTTC; CDR3 protein: CASSPPGNEQFF
D gene: NA; J gene: TRBJ1-6; clone size: NA; V gene: TRBV30; CDR3 DNA: TGTGCCTGGAGTGTACAGGGAAATTCACCCCTCCACTTT; CDR3 protein: CAWSVQGNSPLHF
D gene: NA; J gene: TRBJ2-5; clone size: once; V gene: TRBV19; CDR3 DNA: TGTGCCAGTAGTGCCCCCTCCCCGGGGGTAGGGCAAGAGACCCAGTACTTC; CDR3 protein: CASSAPSPGVGQETQYF
D gene: TRBD1; J gene: TRBJ1-2; clone size: NA; V gene: TRBV11-2; CDR3 DNA: TGTGCCAGCAGCTCCGCCGGGACAGGGTACGGCTACACCTTC; CDR3 protein: CASSSAGTGYGYTF
D gene: NA; J gene: TRBJ2-5; clone size: NA; V gene: TRBV5-6; CDR3 DNA: TGTGCCAGCAGCCCCACTAGGATGGAGACCCAGTACTTC; CDR3 protein: CASSPTRMETQYF
D gene: TRBD2; J gene: TRBJ2-3; clone size: NA; V gene: TRBV28; CDR3 DNA: TGTGCCAGCAGGACTAGCGGGAACACAGATACGCAGTATTTT; CDR3 protein: CASRTSGNTDTQYF
D gene: NA; J gene: TRBJ2-1; clone size: NA; V gene: TRBV9; CDR3 DNA: TGTGCCAGCAGCGTAGCTAATCCTGTCTCCTACAATGAGCAGTTCTTC; CDR3 protein: CASSVANPVSYNEQFF
D gene: TRBD2; J gene: TRBJ2-3; clone size: NA; V gene: TRBV9; CDR3 DNA: TGTGCCAGCAGCCAGAGCGGGGGGGCAAGTACGCAGTATTTT; CDR3 protein: CASSQSGGASTQYF
D gene: NA; J gene: TRBJ2-7; clone size: NA; V gene: TRBV6-5; CDR3 DNA: TGTGCCAGCGCGAACTCGGGACTCTCCTACGAGCAGTACTTC; CDR3 protein: CASANSGLSYEQYF
D gene: TRBD1; J gene: TRBJ2-1; clone size: NA; V gene: TRBV7-2; CDR3 DNA: TGTGCCAGCAGCCAAAACCGGGACAGAAGCTATGAGCAGTTCTTC; CDR3 protein: CASSQNRDRSYEQFF
D gene: TRBD1; J gene: TRBJ1-2; clone size: NA; V gene: TRBV2; CDR3 DNA: TGTGCCAGCAGCCGGGACAGTTATTATGGCTACACCTTC; CDR3 protein: CASSRDSYYGYTF
D gene: TRBD1; J gene: TRBJ2-7; clone size: NA; V gene: TRBV19; CDR3 DNA: TGTGCCAGTAGCAAAGGACAGGCCAGCGAGCAGTACTTC; CDR3 protein: CASSKGQASEQYF
D gene: NA; J gene: TRBJ2-7; clone size: NA; V gene: TRBV11-2; CDR3 DNA: TGTGCCAGCAGCTTCGGCCGGAGCTCCTACGAGCAGTACTTC; CDR3 protein: CASSFGRSSYEQYF
D gene: NA; J gene: TRBJ2-3; clone size: NA; V gene: TRBV5-8; CDR3 DNA: TGTGCCAGCAGCTTGTACGGGGATGCAGATACGCAGTATTTT; CDR3 protein: CASSLYGDADTQYF
D gene: TRBD2; J gene: TRBJ2-5; clone size: NA; V gene: TRBV5-6; CDR3 DNA: TGTGCCAGCAGCGCCCTAGCGGAGGCGTACCAAGAGACCCAGTACTTC; CDR3 protein: CASSALAEAYQETQYF
D gene: NA; J gene: TRBJ1-1; clone size: NA; V gene: TRBV29-1; CDR3 DNA: TGCAGCGTCGTACAGGGCACTGAAGCTTTCTTT; CDR3 protein: CSVVQGTEAFF
D gene: NA; J gene: TRBJ2-2; clone size: NA; V gene: TRBV9; CDR3 DNA: TGTGCCAGTTCCATGGGGCTGAACACCGGGGAGCTGTTTTTT; CDR3 protein: CASSMGLNTGELFF
D gene: NA; J gene: TRBJ1-1; clone size: NA; V gene: TRBV6-6; CDR3 DNA: TGTGCCAGCAGCTCCGGGGGGAGGAACACTGAAGCTTTCTTT; CDR3 protein: CASSSGGRNTEAFF
D gene: NA; J gene: TRBJ2-5; clone size: NA; V gene: TRBV19; CDR3 DNA: TGTGCCGCCGCCTCGGGATCCGTCCAGGAGACCCAGTACTTC; CDR3 protein: CAAASGSVQETQYF
D gene: NA; J gene: TRBJ2-5; clone size: NA; V gene: TRBV7-9; CDR3 DNA: TGTGCCAGCAGCTTAACGAGGTACCAAGAGACCCAGTACTTC; CDR3 protein: CASSLTRYQETQYF
D gene: TRBD1; J gene: TRBJ1-1; clone size: NA; V gene: TRBV2; CDR3 DNA: TGTGCCAGCAGTGTTAAGAGGCAGGGGGCCGGTGACGCTGAAGCTTTCTTT; CDR3 protein: CASSVKRQGAGDAEAFF
D gene: TRBD2; J gene: TRBJ2-5; clone size: NA; V gene: TRBV7-2; CDR3 DNA: TGTGCCAGCAGCACAGAGCGGGAGGAGACCCAGTACTTC; CDR3 protein: CASSTEREETQYF
D gene: NA; J gene: TRBJ1-5; clone size: few; V gene: TRBV6-5; CDR3 DNA: TGTGCCAGCAATAGAACAGAACCTTGGAATCAGCCCCAGCATTTT; CDR3 protein: CASNRTEPWNQPQHF
D gene: NA; J gene: TRBJ1-1; clone size: NA; V gene: TRBV7-2; CDR3 DNA: TGTGCCAGCAGCGCCGGTCCAAACACTGAAGCTTTCTTT; CDR3 protein: CASSAGPNTEAFF
D gene: TRBD1; J gene: TRBJ2-5; clone size: few; V gene: TRBV6-5; CDR3 DNA: TGTGCCAGCAGTAAAACAGGGGCAGAGACCCAGTACTTC; CDR3 protein: CASSKTGAETQYF
D gene: NA; J gene: TRBJ1-4; clone size: few; V gene: TRBV7-2; CDR3 DNA: TGTGCCAGCAGCTTACGGGGGTACGATGAAAAACTGTTTTTT; CDR3 protein: CASSLRGYDEKLFF
D gene: NA; J gene: TRBJ2-2; clone size: NA; V gene: TRBV5-4; CDR3 DNA: TGTGCCAGCAGCCCTTCCACGTTAGTCGGGGAGCTGTTTTTT; CDR3 protein: CASSPSTLVGELFF
D gene: TRBD1; J gene: TRBJ2-3; clone size: NA; V gene: TRBV25-1; CDR3 DNA: TGTGCCAGCAGTGAAGGGGGACAGGGAGCAGATACGCAGTATTTT; CDR3 protein: CASSEGGQGADTQYF
D gene: TRBD1; J gene: TRBJ1-5; clone size: NA; V gene: TRBV6-5; CDR3 DNA: TGTGCCAGCAGTCAGGACAGGGTGGATCAGCCCCAGCATTTT; CDR3 protein: CASSQDRVDQPQHF
D gene: TRBD1; J gene: TRBJ1-5; clone size: NA; V gene: TRBV27; CDR3 DNA: TGTGCCAGCAGTTCCGGGACAGTTAGCAATCAGCCCCAGCATTTT; CDR3 protein: CASSSGTVSNQPQHF
D gene: NA; J gene: TRBJ2-4; clone size: once; V gene: TRBV29-1; CDR3 DNA: TGCAGCGTTGTTGGAGGCGGTGTAGCCAAAAACATTCAGTACTTC; CDR3 protein: CSVVGGGVAKNIQYF
D gene: TRBD1; J gene: TRBJ2-7; clone size: NA; V gene: TRBV27; CDR3 DNA: TGTGCCAGCAGTCAGACAGGGCTTTCCCCCTACGAGCAGTACTTC; CDR3 protein: CASSQTGLSPYEQYF
D gene: TRBD1; J gene: TRBJ1-1; clone size: once; V gene: TRBV11-2; CDR3 DNA: TGTGCCAGCAGCTCCCTTGCAGGGGGGAACACTGAAGCTTTCTTT; CDR3 protein: CASSSLAGGNTEAFF
D gene: TRBD1; J gene: TRBJ2-5; clone size: NA; V gene: TRBV11-3; CDR3 DNA: TGTGCCAGCAGCTTTAACAGGGGGCCGGAGACCCAGTACTTC; CDR3 protein: CASSFNRGPETQYF
D gene: NA; J gene: TRBJ2-7; clone size: NA; V gene: TRBV6-5; CDR3 DNA: TGTGCCAGCAGTTACCAGAGGTCCCTATCCTACGAGCAGTACTTC; CDR3 protein: CASSYQRSLSYEQYF
D gene: NA; J gene: TRBJ2-4; clone size: NA; V gene: TRBV7-9; CDR3 DNA: TGTGCCAGCAGCTTAGGGGGGGGGCGAGGCAAAAACATTCAGTACTTC; CDR3 protein: CASSLGGGRGKNIQYF
D gene: NA; J gene: TRBJ2-3; clone size: once; V gene: TRBV7-2; CDR3 DNA: TGTGCCAGCAGCTTAGGTCCGGGCACAGATACGCAGTATTTT; CDR3 protein: CASSLGPGTDTQYF
D gene: NA; J gene: TRBJ1-6; clone size: once; V gene: TRBV7-9; CDR3 DNA: TGTGCCAGCAGCTTAGGCCGGTATAATTCACCCCTCCACTTT; CDR3 protein: CASSLGRYNSPLHF
D gene: NA; J gene: TRBJ2-1; clone size: NA; V gene: TRBV10-1; CDR3 DNA: TGCGCCACCGGGGGGCAGGCAAATTACGAGCAGTTCTTC; CDR3 protein: CATGGQANYEQFF
D gene: NA; J gene: TRBJ1-2; clone size: NA; V gene: TRBV27; CDR3 DNA: TGTGCCAGCAGTTTACCAGGGGCTCGGGGCTACACCTTC; CDR3 protein: CASSLPGARGYTF
D gene: TRBD1; J gene: TRBJ1-1; clone size: NA; V gene: TRBV6-1; CDR3 DNA: TGTGCCAGCACTCCTAAGGGACAGGGGATAGCTGAAGCTTTCTTT; CDR3 protein: CASTPKGQGIAEAFF
D gene: TRBD2; J gene: TRBJ2-7; clone size: NA; V gene: TRBV28; CDR3 DNA: TGTGCCAGCTCGTCACCCCGGACTAGCGGGAGGCCTTTTTGGGATGAGCAGTACTTC; CDR3 protein: CASSSPRTSGRPFWDEQYF
D gene: NA; J gene: TRBJ1-4; clone size: NA; V gene: TRBV7-2; CDR3 DNA: TGTGCCAGCAGCGAGGATGCGAGGGATGAAAAACTGTTTTTT; CDR3 protein: CASSEDARDEKLFF
D gene: TRBD1; J gene: TRBJ1-2; clone size: few; V gene: TRBV10-3; CDR3 DNA: TGTGCCATCACCCCTACAGGGGGCAATGGCTACACCTTC; CDR3 protein: CAITPTGGNGYTF
D gene: TRBD2; J gene: TRBJ2-3; clone size: NA; V gene: TRBV28; CDR3 DNA: TGTGCCAGCAGTCTAGCGGGGGGGAGCACAGATACGCAGTATTTT; CDR3 protein: CASSLAGGSTDTQYF
D gene: TRBD1; J gene: TRBJ1-2; clone size: NA; V gene: TRBV7-9; CDR3 DNA: TGTGCCAGCAGCGCCCGGGACAGGGGCTATGGCTACACCTTC; CDR3 protein: CASSARDRGYGYTF
D gene: NA; J gene: TRBJ1-2; clone size: once; V gene: TRBV5-4; CDR3 DNA: TGTGCCAGCAGCCTGCCGGGGATAGGGTATGGCTACACCTTC; CDR3 protein: CASSLPGIGYGYTF
D gene: NA; J gene: TRBJ1-5; clone size: NA; V gene: TRBV11-2; CDR3 DNA: TGTGCCAGCAGCTCTGACAATAATCAGCCCCAGCATTTT; CDR3 protein: CASSSDNNQPQHF
D gene: TRBD1; J gene: TRBJ1-5; clone size: few; V gene: TRBV7-8; CDR3 DNA: TGTGCCAGCAGCTTAGCCCCTTCCCAGGGGGCACAGCCCCAGCATTTT; CDR3 protein: CASSLAPSQGAQPQHF
D gene: NA; J gene: TRBJ1-1; clone size: NA; V gene: TRBV19; CDR3 DNA: TGTGCCAGTAGTATAGGCGGACAGTTGGGGCCGTTGAACACTGAAGCTTTCTTT; CDR3 protein: CASSIGGQLGPLNTEAFF
D gene: TRBD1; J gene: TRBJ2-7; clone size: NA; V gene: TRBV23-1; CDR3 DNA: TGCGCCAGCAGTCCCCCGGACAGGGGAAACTCCTACGAGCAGTACTTC; CDR3 protein: CASSPPDRGNSYEQYF
D gene: NA; J gene: TRBJ2-5; clone size: NA; V gene: TRBV30; CDR3 DNA: TGTGCCTGGAGGGGGGCAGGCCAAGAGACCCAGTACTTC; CDR3 protein: CAWRGAGQETQYF
D gene: NA; J gene: TRBJ2-3; clone size: NA; V gene: TRBV7-8; CDR3 DNA: TGTGCCAGCAGCACCCACGGGGAGTTGGCAGATACGCAGTATTTT; CDR3 protein: CASSTHGELADTQYF
D gene: NA; J gene: TRBJ1-1; clone size: NA; V gene: TRBV2; CDR3 DNA: TGTGCCAGCAGTCGACAAGGTACTGAAGCTTTCTTT; CDR3 protein: CASSRQGTEAFF
D gene: NA; J gene: TRBJ1-6; clone size: once; V gene: TRBV5-1; CDR3 DNA: TGCGCCAGCAGCTACGGACAGCTTTATAATTCACCCCTCCACTTT; CDR3 protein: CASSYGQLYNSPLHF